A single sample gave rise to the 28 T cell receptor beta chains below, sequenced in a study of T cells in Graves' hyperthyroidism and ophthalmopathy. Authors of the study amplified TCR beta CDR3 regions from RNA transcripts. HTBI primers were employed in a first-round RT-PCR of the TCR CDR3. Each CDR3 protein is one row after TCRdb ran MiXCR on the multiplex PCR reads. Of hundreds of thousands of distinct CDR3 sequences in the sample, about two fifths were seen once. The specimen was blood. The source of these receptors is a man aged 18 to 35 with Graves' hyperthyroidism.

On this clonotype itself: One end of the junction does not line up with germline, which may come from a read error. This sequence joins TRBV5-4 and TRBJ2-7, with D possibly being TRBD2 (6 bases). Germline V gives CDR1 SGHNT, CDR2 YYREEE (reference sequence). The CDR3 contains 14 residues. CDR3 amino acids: CASSLTGDLNEQYF. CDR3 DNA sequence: TGCGCCAGCAGCCTTACGGGGGACTTGAACGAGCAGTACTTC.

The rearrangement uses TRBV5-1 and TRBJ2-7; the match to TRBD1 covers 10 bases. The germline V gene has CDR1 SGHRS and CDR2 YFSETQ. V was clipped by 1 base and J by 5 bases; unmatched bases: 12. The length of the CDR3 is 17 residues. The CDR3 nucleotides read TGCGCCAGCAGCTTGAACTCACCGGGACAGGGGATCGACGAGCAGTACTTC. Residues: CASSLNSPGQGIDEQYF.

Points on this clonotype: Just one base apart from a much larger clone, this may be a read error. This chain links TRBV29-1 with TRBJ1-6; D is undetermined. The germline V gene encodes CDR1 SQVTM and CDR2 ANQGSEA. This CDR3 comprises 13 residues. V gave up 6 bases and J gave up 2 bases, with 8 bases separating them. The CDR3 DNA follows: TGCAGCGTAAGAAGCACCTATAATTCACCCCTCCACTTT. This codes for CSVRSTYNSPLHF.

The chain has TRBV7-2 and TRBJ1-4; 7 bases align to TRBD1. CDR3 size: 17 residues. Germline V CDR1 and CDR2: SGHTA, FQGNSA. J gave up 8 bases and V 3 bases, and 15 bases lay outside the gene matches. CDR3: CASSFFRPTGRGEKLFF. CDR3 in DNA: TGTGCCAGCAGCTTTTTTAGGCCGACAGGGCGAGGCGAAAAACTGTTTTTT. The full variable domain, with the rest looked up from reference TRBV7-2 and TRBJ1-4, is GAGVSQSPSNKVTEKGKDVELRCDPISGHTALYWYRQSLGQGLEFLIYFQGNSAPDKSGLPSDRFSAERTGGSVSTLTIQRTQQEDSAVYLCASSFFRPTGRGEKLFFGSGTQLSVL.

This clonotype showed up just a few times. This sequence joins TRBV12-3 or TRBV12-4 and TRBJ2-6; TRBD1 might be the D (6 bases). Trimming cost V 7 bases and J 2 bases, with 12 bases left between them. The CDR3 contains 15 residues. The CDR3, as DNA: TGTGCCAGCAATCCCACAGGGCCTGGGGCCAACGTCCTGACTTTC. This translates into CASNPTGPGANVLTF.

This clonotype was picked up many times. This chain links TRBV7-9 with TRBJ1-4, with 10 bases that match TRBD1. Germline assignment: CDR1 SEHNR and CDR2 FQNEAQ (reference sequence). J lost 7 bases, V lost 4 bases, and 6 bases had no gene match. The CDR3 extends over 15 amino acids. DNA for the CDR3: TGTGCCAGCAGCTCCTGGACAGGGGGTAGTGAAAAACTGTTTTTT. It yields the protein CASSSWTGGSEKLFF. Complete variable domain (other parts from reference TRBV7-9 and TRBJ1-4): DTGVSQNPRHKITKRGQNVTFRCDPISEHNRLYWYRQTLGQGPEFLTYFQNEAQLEKSRLLSDRFSAERPKGSFSTLEIQRTEQGDSAMYLCASSSWTGGSEKLFFGSGTQLSVL.

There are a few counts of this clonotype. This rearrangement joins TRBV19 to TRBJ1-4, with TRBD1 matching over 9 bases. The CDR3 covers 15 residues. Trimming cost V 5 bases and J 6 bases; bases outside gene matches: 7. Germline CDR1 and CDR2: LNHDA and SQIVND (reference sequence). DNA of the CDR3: TGTGCCAGTAGTCCGACAGGGGGATACCATGAAAAACTGTTTTTT. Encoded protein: CASSPTGGYHEKLFF.

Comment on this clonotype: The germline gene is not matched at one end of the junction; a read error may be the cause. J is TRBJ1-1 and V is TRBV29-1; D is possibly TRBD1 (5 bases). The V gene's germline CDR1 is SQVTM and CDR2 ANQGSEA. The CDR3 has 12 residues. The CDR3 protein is CSVEEGMAEAFF. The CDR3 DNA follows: TGCAGCGTAGAAGAGGGGATGGCTGAAGCTTTCTTT.

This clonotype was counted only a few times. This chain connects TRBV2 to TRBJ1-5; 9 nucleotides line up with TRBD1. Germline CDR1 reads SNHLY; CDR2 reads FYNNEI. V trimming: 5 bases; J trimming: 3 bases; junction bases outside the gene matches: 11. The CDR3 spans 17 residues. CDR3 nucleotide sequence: TGTGCCAGCAGTCTTACCGCCGGGACAGGGTCCAATCAGCCCCAGCATTTT. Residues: CASSLTAGTGSNQPQHF.

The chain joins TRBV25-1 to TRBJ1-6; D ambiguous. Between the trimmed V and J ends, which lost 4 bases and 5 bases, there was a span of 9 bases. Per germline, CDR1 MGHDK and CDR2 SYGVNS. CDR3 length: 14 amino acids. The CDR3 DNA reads TGTGCCAGCAGTGTGCCACGGGATAATTCACCCCTCCACTTT. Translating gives CASSVPRDNSPLHF.

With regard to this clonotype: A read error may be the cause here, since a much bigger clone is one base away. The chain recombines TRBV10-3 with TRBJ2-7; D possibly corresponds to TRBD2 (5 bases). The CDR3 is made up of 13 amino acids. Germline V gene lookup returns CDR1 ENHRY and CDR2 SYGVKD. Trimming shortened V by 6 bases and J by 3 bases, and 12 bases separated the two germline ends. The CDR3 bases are TGTGCCATCAGCTTGACTGCGGGCTACGAGCAGTACTTC. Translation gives CAISLTAGYEQYF.

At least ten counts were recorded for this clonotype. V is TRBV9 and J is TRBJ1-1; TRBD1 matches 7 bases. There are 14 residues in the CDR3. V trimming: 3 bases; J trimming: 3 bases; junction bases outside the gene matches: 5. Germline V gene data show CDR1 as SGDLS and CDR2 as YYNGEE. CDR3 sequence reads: CASSAGTADTEAFF. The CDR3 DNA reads TGTGCCAGCAGCGCCGGGACAGCTGACACTGAAGCTTTCTTT.

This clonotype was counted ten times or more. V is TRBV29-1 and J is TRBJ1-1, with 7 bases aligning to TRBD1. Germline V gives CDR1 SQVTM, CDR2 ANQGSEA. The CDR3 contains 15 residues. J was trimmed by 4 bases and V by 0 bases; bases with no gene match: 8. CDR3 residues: CSVEEQRQGVTEAFF. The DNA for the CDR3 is TGCAGCGTTGAAGAACAGAGACAGGGTGTCACTGAAGCTTTCTTT. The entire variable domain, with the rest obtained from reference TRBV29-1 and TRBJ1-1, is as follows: SAVISQKPSRDICQRGTSLTIQCQVDSQVTMMFWYRQQPGQSLTLIATANQGSEATYESGFVIDKFPISRPNLTFSTLTVSNMSPEDSSIYLCSVEEQRQGVTEAFFGQGTRLTVV.

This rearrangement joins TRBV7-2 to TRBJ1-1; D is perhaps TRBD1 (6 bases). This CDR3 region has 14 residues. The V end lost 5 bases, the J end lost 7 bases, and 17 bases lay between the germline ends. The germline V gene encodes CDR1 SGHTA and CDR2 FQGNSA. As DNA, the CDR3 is TGTGCCAGCAGCCAAGAGCCGGGGGCCATTGAAGCTTTCTTT. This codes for CASSQEPGAIEAFF. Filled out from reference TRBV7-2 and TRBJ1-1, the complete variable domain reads GAGVSQSPSNKVTEKGKDVELRCDPISGHTALYWYRQSLGQGLEFLIYFQGNSAPDKSGLPSDRFSAERTGGSVSTLTIQRTQQEDSAVYLCASSQEPGAIEAFFGQGTRLTVV.

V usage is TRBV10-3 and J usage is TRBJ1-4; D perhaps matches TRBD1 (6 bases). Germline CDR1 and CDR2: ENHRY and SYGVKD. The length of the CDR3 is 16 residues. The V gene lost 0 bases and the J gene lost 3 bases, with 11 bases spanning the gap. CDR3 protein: CAISESWGRANEKLFF. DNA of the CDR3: TGTGCCATCAGTGAGTCCTGGGGGCGTGCTAATGAAAAACTGTTTTTT.

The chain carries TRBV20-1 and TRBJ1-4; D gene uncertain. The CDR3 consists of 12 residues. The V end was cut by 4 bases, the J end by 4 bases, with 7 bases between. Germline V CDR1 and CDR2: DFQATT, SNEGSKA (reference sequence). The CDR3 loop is CSAKPFNEKLFF. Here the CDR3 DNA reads TGCAGTGCTAAACCGTTTAATGAAAAACTGTTTTTT.

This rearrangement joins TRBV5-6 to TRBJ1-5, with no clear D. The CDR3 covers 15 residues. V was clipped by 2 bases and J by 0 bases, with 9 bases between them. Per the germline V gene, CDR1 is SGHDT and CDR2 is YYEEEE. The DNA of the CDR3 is TGTGCCAGCAGCTTAAGAGATTATAGCAATCAGCCCCAGCATTTT. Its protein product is CASSLRDYSNQPQHF.

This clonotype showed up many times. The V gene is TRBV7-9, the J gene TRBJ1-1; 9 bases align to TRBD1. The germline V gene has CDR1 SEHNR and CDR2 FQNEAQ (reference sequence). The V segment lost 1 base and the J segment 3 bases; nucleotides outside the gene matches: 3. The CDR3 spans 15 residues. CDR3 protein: CASSLDGTGYTEAFF. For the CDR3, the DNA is TGTGCCAGCAGCTTAGATGGGACAGGGTACACTGAAGCTTTCTTT.

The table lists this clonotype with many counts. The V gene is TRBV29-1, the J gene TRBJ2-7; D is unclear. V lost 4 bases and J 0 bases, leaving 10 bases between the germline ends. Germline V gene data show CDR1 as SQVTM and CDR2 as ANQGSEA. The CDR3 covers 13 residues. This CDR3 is CSVVNAHSYEQYF. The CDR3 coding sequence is TGCAGCGTTGTTAACGCCCACTCCTACGAGCAGTACTTC.

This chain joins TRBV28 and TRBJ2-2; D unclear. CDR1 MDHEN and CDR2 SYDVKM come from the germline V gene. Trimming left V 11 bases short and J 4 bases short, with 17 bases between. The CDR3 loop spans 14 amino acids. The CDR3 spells CAVRPPLSTGELFF. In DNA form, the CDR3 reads TGTGCCGTTCGACCCCCTCTCTCCACCGGGGAGCTGTTTTTT.

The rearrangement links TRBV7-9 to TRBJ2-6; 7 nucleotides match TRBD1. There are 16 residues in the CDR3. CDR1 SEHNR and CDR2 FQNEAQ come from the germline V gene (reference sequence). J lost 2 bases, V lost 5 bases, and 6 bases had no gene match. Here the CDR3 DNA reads TGTGCCAGCAGCCCTACAGGGGCCCCTGGGGCCAACGTCCTGACTTTC. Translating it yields CASSPTGAPGANVLTF.

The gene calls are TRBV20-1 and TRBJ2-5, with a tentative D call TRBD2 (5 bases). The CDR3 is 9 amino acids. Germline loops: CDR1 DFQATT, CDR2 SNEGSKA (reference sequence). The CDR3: CRPGETQYF. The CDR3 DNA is TGCAGACCGGGGGAGACCCAGTACTTC.

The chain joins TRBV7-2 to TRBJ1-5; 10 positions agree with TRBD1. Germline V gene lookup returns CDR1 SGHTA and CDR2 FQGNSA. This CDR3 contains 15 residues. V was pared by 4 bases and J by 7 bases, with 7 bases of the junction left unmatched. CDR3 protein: CASSSDRGMGQPQHF. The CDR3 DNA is TGTGCCAGCAGCTCGGACAGGGGGATGGGCCAGCCCCAGCATTTT.

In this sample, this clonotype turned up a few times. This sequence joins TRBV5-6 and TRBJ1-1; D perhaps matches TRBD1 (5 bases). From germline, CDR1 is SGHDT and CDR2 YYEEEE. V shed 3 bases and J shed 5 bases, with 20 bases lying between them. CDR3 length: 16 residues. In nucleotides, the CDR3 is TGTGCCAGCAGCTCCCTCGGGAGGGGCGCGTGGACTGAAGCTTTCTTT. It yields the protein CASSSLGRGAWTEAFF. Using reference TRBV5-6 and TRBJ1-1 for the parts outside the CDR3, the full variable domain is DAGVTQSPTHLIKTRGQQVTLRCSPKSGHDTVSWYQQALGQGPQFIFQYYEEEERQRGNFPDRFSGHQFPNYSSELNVNALLLGDSALYLCASSSLGRGAWTEAFFGQGTRLTVV.

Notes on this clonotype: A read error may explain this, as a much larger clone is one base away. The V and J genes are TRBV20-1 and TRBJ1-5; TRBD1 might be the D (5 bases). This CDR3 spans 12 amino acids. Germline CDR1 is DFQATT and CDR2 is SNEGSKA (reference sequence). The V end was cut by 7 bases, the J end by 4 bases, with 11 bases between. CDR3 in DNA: TGCAGTGTCCAACAGGAAAATCAGCCCCAGCATTTT. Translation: CSVQQENQPQHF.

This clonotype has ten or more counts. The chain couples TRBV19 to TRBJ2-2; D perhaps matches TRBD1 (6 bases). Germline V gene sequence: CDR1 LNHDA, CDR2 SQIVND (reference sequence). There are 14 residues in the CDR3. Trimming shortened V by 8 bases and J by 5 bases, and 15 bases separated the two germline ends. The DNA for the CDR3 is TGTGCCAGTTTGGGGGCGCGTCGGACCGGGGAGCTGTTTTTT. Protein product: CASLGARRTGELFF. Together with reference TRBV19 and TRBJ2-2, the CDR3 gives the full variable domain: DGGITQSPKYLFRKEGQNVTLSCEQNLNHDAMYWYRQDPGQGLRLIYYSQIVNDFQKGDIAEGYSVSREKKESFPLTVTSAQKNPTAFYLCASLGARRTGELFFGEGSRLTVL.

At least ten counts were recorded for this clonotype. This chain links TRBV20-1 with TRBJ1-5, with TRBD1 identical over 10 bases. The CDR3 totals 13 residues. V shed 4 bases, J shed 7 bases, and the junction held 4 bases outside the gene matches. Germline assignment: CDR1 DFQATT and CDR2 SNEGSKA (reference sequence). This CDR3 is CSATSTGGQPQHF. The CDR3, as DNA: TGCAGTGCTACGTCGACAGGGGGCCAGCCCCAGCATTTT.

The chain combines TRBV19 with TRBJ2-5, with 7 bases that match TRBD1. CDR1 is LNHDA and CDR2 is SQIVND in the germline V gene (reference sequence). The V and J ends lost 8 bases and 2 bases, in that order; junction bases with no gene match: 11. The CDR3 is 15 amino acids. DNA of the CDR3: TGTGCCAGTGCTAGAGGGGGACAGCCTCAAGAGACCCAGTACTTC. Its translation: CASARGGQPQETQYF.